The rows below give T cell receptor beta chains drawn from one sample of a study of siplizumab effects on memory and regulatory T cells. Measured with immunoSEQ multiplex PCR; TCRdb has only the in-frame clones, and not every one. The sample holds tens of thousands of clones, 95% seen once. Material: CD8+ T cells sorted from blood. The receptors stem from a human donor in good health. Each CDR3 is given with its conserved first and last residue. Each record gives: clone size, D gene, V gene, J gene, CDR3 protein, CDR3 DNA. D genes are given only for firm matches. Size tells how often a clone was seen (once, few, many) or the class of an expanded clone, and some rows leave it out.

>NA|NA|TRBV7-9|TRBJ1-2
CASSLGAGLDGYTF
TGTGCCAGCAGCTTAGGAGCAGGGCTCGATGGCTACACCTTC
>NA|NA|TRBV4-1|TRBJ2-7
CASSQEPSANEQYF
TGCGCCAGCAGCCAAGAACCTAGCGCCAACGAGCAGTACTTC
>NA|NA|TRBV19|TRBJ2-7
CASSPNPGTSYEQYF
TGTGCCAGTAGCCCCAACCCAGGGACTTCCTACGAGCAGTACTTC
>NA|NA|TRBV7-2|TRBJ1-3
CASSITPGRLATIYF
TGTGCCAGCAGCATAACTCCGGGACGGCTCGCGACCATATATTTT
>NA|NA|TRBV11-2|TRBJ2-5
CASSLWTGAETQYF
TGTGCCAGCAGCTTATGGACGGGAGCGGAGACCCAGTACTTC
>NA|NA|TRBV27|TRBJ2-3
CASSMLPITDTQYF
TGTGCCAGCAGTATGCTCCCCATCACAGATACGCAGTATTTT
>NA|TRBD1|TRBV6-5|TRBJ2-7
CASSSGTGRYEQYF
TGTGCCAGCAGTTCCGGGACAGGACGTTACGAGCAGTACTTC
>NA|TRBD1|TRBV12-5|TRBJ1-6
CASGLVNRAGGVIDSPLHF
TGTGCTAGTGGTTTGGTAAATCGGGCAGGGGGAGTGATTGATTCACCCCTCCACTTT
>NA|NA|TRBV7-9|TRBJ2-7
CASSLSGSYEQYF
TGTGCCAGCAGCTTATCAGGGTCCTACGAGCAGTACTTC
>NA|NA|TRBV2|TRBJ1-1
CASSETGRDTEAFF
TGTGCCAGCAGTGAAACAGGGCGGGACACTGAAGCTTTCTTT
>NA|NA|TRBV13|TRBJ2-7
CASRKGGDRRDEQYF
TGTGCCAGCAGAAAAGGGGGGGACCGAAGGGACGAGCAGTACTTC
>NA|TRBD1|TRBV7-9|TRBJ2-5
CASSLEQGARETQYF
TGTGCCAGCAGCTTAGAACAGGGGGCGCGGGAGACCCAGTACTTC
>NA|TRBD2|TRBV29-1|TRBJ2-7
CSVQSGTSGSPSYEQYF
TGCAGCGTCCAATCCGGGACTAGCGGGAGTCCCTCCTACGAGCAGTACTTC
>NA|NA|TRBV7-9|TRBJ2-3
CASSPSIGATPDYGDTQYF
TGTGCCAGCAGCCCTAGTATCGGGGCAACCCCAGACTATGGAGATACGCAGTATTTT
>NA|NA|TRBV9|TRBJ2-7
CASSPARRVVDYEQYF
TGTGCCAGCAGCCCAGCCAGGAGGGTCGTAGACTACGAGCAGTACTTC
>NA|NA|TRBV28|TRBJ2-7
CASSFSRAGREQYF
TGTGCCAGCAGTTTTAGCAGGGCAGGTCGCGAGCAGTACTTC
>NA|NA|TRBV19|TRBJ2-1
CASSIVGNEQFF
TGTGCCAGTAGTATAGTTGGCAATGAGCAGTTCTTC
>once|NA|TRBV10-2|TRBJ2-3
CASSESVTDTQYF
TGCGCCAGCAGTGAGTCGGTGACAGATACGCAGTATTTT
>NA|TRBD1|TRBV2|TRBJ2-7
CASSFPKKTGAPSEQYF
TGTGCCAGCAGCTTCCCCAAAAAGACAGGGGCCCCTTCCGAGCAGTACTTC
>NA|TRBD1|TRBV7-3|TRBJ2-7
CASSAGTGYEQYF
TGTGCCAGCAGCGCCGGGACAGGATACGAGCAGTACTTC
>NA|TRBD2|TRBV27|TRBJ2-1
CASSFLVRGDNEQFF
TGTGCCAGCAGTTTCCTCGTTCGGGGGGACAATGAGCAGTTCTTC
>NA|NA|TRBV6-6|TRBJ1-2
CASSYRDGYTF
TGTGCCAGCAGTTACAGGGATGGCTACACCTTC
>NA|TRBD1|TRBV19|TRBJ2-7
CASSIGTGGYEQYF
TGTGCCAGTAGTATCGGGACAGGAGGCTACGAGCAGTACTTC
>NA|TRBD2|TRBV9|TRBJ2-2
CASSVDASGSSTGELFF
TGTGCCAGCAGCGTAGACGCTAGCGGGAGTTCCACCGGGGAGCTGTTTTTT
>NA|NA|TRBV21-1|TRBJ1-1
CASSERLATHRTEAFF
TGTGCCAGCAGTGAACGACTAGCTACACATCGCACTGAAGCTTTCTTT
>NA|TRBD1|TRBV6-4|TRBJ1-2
CASREKTGDGYGYTF
TGTGCCAGCAGGGAGAAAACAGGGGATGGCTATGGCTACACCTTC
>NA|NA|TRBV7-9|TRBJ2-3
CASSPGPSAQYF
TGTGCCAGCAGCCCGGGCCCGTCGGCCCAGTATTTT
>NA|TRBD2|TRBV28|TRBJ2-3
CASSWGLAGYHSSTDTQYF
TGTGCCAGCAGCTGGGGACTAGCGGGGTATCACTCTAGCACAGATACGCAGTATTTT
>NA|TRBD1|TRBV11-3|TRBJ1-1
CASSLSAGGWTEAFF
TGTGCCAGCAGCTTATCTGCAGGGGGCTGGACTGAAGCTTTCTTT
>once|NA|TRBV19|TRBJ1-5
CASSMIERSQPQHF
TGTGCCAGTAGTATGATAGAACGGAGTCAGCCCCAGCATTTT
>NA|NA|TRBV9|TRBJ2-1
CASSVDGANEQFF
TGTGCCAGCAGCGTAGACGGGGCCAATGAGCAGTTCTTC
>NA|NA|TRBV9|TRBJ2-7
CASSNHQGPSYEQYF
TGTGCCAGCAGCAATCACCAGGGGCCATCCTACGAGCAGTACTTC
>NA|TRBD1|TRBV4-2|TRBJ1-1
CASSQPEDRGDTEAFF
TGTGCCAGCAGCCAACCGGAGGACAGGGGGGACACTGAAGCTTTCTTT
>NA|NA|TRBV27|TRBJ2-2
CASSSTGTPELFF
TGTGCCAGCAGTTCAACAGGGACCCCCGAGCTGTTTTTT
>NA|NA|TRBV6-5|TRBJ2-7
CASSSTSLWYEQYF
TGTGCCAGCAGTTCTACCTCCTTGTGGTACGAGCAGTACTTC
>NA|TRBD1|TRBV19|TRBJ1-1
CASSLRGLTEAFF
TGTGCCAGTAGTTTAAGGGGGCTCACTGAAGCTTTCTTT
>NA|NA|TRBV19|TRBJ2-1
CASSIAGYNEQFF
TGTGCCAGTAGTATAGCGGGGTACAATGAGCAGTTCTTC
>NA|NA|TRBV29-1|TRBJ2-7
CSVEGTGTYSSYEQYF
TGCAGCGTTGAGGGTACCGGGACTTATAGCTCCTACGAGCAGTACTTC
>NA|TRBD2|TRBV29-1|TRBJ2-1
CSVAPTSGRAPNEQFF
TGCAGCGTTGCCCCTACTAGCGGGAGGGCCCCCAATGAGCAGTTCTTC
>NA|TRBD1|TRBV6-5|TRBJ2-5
CASSYSQGAGQTQYF
TGTGCCAGCAGTTACTCGCAGGGGGCGGGGCAGACCCAGTACTTC
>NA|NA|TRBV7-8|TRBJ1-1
CASSLWVEMNTEAFF
TGTGCCAGCAGCTTATGGGTAGAGATGAACACTGAAGCTTTCTTT
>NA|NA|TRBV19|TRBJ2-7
CASSIGNEQYF
TGTGCCAGTAGTATAGGTAACGAGCAGTACTTC
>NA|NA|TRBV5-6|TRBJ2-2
CASAGTGELFF
TGTGCCAGCGCGGGGACCGGGGAGCTGTTTTTT
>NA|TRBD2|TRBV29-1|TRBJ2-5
CSVRYGGGTQYF
TGCAGCGTTCGTTACGGCGGGGGGACCCAGTACTTC
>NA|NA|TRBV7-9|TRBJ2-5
CASSPVTGRETQYF
TGTGCCAGCAGCCCCGTTACGGGAAGGGAGACCCAGTACTTC
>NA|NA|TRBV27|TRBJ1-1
CASSLTWSTEAFF
TGTGCCAGCAGTCTCACGTGGAGCACTGAAGCTTTCTTT
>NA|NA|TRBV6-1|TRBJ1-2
CASSERGNYGYTF
TGTGCCAGCAGTGAAAGGGGTAACTATGGCTACACCTTC
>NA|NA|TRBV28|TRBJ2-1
CASRPIAESSYNEQFF
TGTGCCAGCAGACCCATAGCGGAAAGCTCCTACAATGAGCAGTTCTTC